Detailed here is one T cell receptor beta chain. The CDR3 spans 15 residues. In germline, CDR1 is MNHNY, CDR2 SVGAGI (reference sequence). Trimming took off 5 bases at V and 0 bases at J, with 13 bases between the two ends. The data were taken from a study of shared clonotypes between healthy human individuals. Using immunoSEQ multiplex PCR, the repertoire was profiled, and TCRdb retains in-frame clones only, with some absent. Found here are over 2 million clones, 92% of them singletons; the top ten hold roughly 0.34%. This sequence joins TRBV6-6 and TRBJ1-1; D ambiguous. Sequenced: naive CD4+ T cells from PBMCs. Stated subset: CD45RA+ positively selected. The sequence came from a man between 18 and 29 years old in good health. Some clones in this sample may be carry-over from other donors' samples. The DNA for the CDR3 is TGTGCCAGCAGTGAGTCTTGGAGGATGAACACTGAAGCTTTCTTT. Protein sequence: CASSESWRMNTEAFF.